This T cell receptor beta chain was documented in a study of beta chain features in type 1 diabetes. The authors reverse transcribed all of the isolated RNA, so sequencing captured expressed TCRB transcripts. The table came from immunoSEQ multiplex PCR; TCRdb's copy has only in-frame clones and leaves some out. The data show hundreds of thousands of clones, over 12% seen once. Averaging about 116 mL, one heparinised blood draw came from each individual donor. CD4+ cells of the naive, central memory, regulatory and stem cell-like memory types were sorted via CD45RO/CCR7/CD25/CD127/CD95/CD27. Regarding the study as a whole: In every one of the four CD4+ subsets, TCRB CDR3s were moderately but significantly shorter in Type 1 diabetes patients.

Deletions cut 1 base from V and 5 bases from J, with 15 bases between. Germline V lookup: CDR1 SEHNR, CDR2 FQNEAQ (reference sequence). CDR3 size: 15 residues. The sample holds a few counts of this clone. As yet, its antigen is unknown. The chain links TRBV7-9 to TRBJ2-7; D possibly uses TRBD1 or TRBD2 (6 bases each). This TCR was sampled from a young man with type 1 diabetes. Sequenced: naive CD4+ T cells from blood. The CDR3 DNA follows: TGTGCCAGCAGCTTAGATTCCGGGGGCTGGAACGAGCAGTACTTC. This encodes CASSLDSGGWNEQYF.